This T cell receptor beta chain derives from a study of CD8 T cells in ankylosing spondylitis (dated by TCRdb to the late 2010s). Regarding the research as a whole: T cell receptor beta repertoires were profiled in healthy donors and ankylosing spondylitis patients so that disease-linked TCR variants could be found. In total, the full study cohort was made up of some 110 healthy donors and approximately 27 ankylosing spondylitis patients. Samples of peripheral blood were taken, and for ankylosing spondylitis patients, synovial fluid was collected as well. The full study reports these points: The disease-linked clones were reported to be significantly enriched in matched synovial fluid samples from ankylosing spondylitis patients. The disease-linked clones showed a CD8+ phenotype and occurred at relatively low frequencies in peripheral blood. A TCR beta motif made up of several highly homologous amino acid variants appeared to be characteristic of blood from ankylosing spondylitis patients. Some motif variants were previously reported in synovial fluid and blood of reactive arthritis patients, suggesting common disease-initiation mechanisms.

CDR1 DFQATT and CDR2 SNEGSKA are derived from the germline V gene (reference sequence). The cysteine opens and the phenylalanine closes a CDR3 of 13 amino acids. The DNA shown is the 39-base CDR3, in frame from base 1. V is shortened by 6 bases, J by 9 bases, and the region joining them spans 18 bases. Regarding this clonotype: Its binding antigen is unknown. No base quality information exists; no much larger clone differs at one position.

Sequencer: Illumina HiSeq 2500. Quantitative 5'-RACE with molecular barcodes was the method used to prepare the TCR beta libraries. In the original analysis: Disease-linked TCR variants were identified with a new computational method built on a probabilistic model of VDJ rearrangement. TCRdb reprocessed the public reads (quality trimming at Q25 with fastp, clone calling with MiXCR) and kept in-frame beta chains. Rows merge per CDR3 protein into single entries with the most common DNA and genes. The authors' filters were not applied to this entry. The sample table lists about 250,000 distinct CDR3 sequences, approximately 30% of them with a count of one. The top ten clones comprise around 4% of the sample.

The sequenced sample was blood, either unsorted or a sorted T cell fraction (not recorded which). This receptor was obtained from a male donor with ankylosing spondylitis or in good health (not recorded which). This chain joins TRBV20-1 to TRBJ2-4; TRBD2 is perhaps the D gene, given 5 matching bases. The CDR3 is CSAGMASRGIQYF. Here is the DNA: TGCAGTGCGGGGATGGCTTCCCGGGGCATTCAGTACTTC.